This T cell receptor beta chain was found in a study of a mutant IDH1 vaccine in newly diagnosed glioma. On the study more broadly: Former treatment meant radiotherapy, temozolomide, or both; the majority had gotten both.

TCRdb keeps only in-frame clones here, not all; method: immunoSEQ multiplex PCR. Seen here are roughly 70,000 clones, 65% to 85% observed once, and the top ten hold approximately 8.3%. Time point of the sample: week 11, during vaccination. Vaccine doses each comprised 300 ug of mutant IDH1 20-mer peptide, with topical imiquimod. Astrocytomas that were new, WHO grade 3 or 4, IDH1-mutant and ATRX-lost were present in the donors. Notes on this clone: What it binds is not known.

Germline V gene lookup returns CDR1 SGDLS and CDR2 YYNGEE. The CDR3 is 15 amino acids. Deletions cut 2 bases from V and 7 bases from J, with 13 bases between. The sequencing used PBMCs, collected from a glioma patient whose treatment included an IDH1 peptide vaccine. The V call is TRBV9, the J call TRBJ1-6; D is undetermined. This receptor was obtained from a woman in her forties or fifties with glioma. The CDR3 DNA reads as TGTGCCAGCAGCGTCGGATCGGCCATCAATTCACCCCTCCACTTT. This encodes CASSVGSAINSPLHF.